This T cell receptor (beta chain) was found in a study of blood T cell repertoires in COVID-19. Libraries were prepared by immunoSEQ multiplex PCR; TCRdb keeps only in-frame clonotypes and omits some of them. The sample lists roughly 260,000 clones, around 90% occurring once. V was pared by 5 bases and J by 5 bases, with 7 bases of the junction left unmatched. Germline CDR1 is SGDLS and CDR2 is YYNGEE. The CDR3 totals 15 residues. The chain has TRBV9 and TRBJ1-6; 7 bases fit TRBD1. The sample comprised peripheral blood. The receptor comes from a man aged 60-69 years who had recovered from COVID-19. The CDR3 DNA reads as TGTGCCAGCAGTGCGGTGGGACAGCATAATTCACCCCTCCACTTT. Translated: CASSAVGQHNSPLHF.